This T cell receptor beta chain comes out of a study of Tregs in tolerant kidney transplant recipients. Overall study context: Mixed chimerism was transient after nonmyeloablative marrow transplants from related graft donors.

CDR3 length equals 14 residues. CDR1 is SNHLY, CDR2 FYNNEI, per germline. V was clipped by 5 bases and J by 3 bases; unmatched bases: 3. This clone was observed a handful of times. The method was immunoSEQ multiplex PCR; TCRdb's version includes in-frame clones alone and lacks a portion of them. The sample holds 90,000 to 130,000 clones, 85% to 90% seen once. Sequences were derived from CD4+ T cells from blood, sampled before the transplant. The chain employs TRBV2 and TRBJ2-5, with TRBD2 matching over 10 bases. This receptor was identified in a human donor who received a combined kidney and bone marrow transplant. The CDR3 DNA is TGTGCCAGCAGTAGCGGGGGGGCCGAAGAGACCCAGTACTTC. Its protein product is CASSSGGAEETQYF.